The 31 T cell receptor beta chains below come from one sample, sequenced in a study of blood T cells in healthy people across ages. Alongside a J-beta primer mix, a sample-barcoded 5' primer served in a second PCR lasting about 7 to 11 cycles. TCRdb reprocessed the 5' RACE reads via MiXCR and lists one record per CDR3 protein. The table shows 600,000 to 900,000 distinct CDR3 sequences, with 20% to 30% occurring only once. The same sample was also used in a study of T cells of mothers and their children.

The material sequenced was blood. These receptors originate from a boy younger than 18 in good health.

This clonotype was seen a handful of times. The chain combines TRBV6-5 with TRBJ1-5; no clear D. V dropped 7 bases and J dropped 1 base, with 8 bases sitting between them. CDR1 and CDR2 from the germline V gene are MNHEY and SVGAGI. This CDR3 contains 13 residues. DNA of the CDR3: TGTGCCAGCAAGAGGGCCAGCAATCAGCCCCAGCATTTT. This translates into CASKRASNQPQHF.

This clonotype was seen only a few times. The chain uses TRBV21-1 and TRBJ1-2. TRBV21-1 corresponds to a pseudogene. The CDR3 length is 12 residues. The CDR3 region has the DNA TGTGCCAGCAGCGGAGGGGTGAGGGGCTACACCTTC. This translates into CASSGGVRGYTF.

The table lists this clonotype with a few counts. V and J are TRBV5-1 and TRBJ2-5; D remains unclear. The J call may be in error: the DNA end matches TRBJ2-1 better. The CDR3 has 13 amino acids. Germline V gives CDR1 SGHRS, CDR2 YFSETQ. CDR3 in DNA: TGCGCCAGCAGCTTGGCCAGTCCCAATGAGCAGTTCTTC. Translated, it gives CASSLASPNEQFF.

There are a few counts of this clonotype. This sequence joins TRBV4-2 and TRBJ2-7; D not resolved. V lost 5 bases to trimming and J lost 6 bases, with 17 bases between them. The germline V gene encodes CDR1 LGHNA and CDR2 YNFKEQ. The CDR3 is 14 amino acids. The CDR3 protein is CASSDKGLGVEQYF. The CDR3, as DNA: TGTGCCAGCAGCGACAAGGGCTTAGGAGTCGAGCAGTACTTC.

The J gene is TRBJ2-3, the V gene TRBV5-1; maybe TRBD2 (7 bases). Germline V CDR1 and CDR2: SGHRS, YFSETQ. CDR3 length: 16 amino acids. V was trimmed by 0 bases and J by 4 bases, leaving 15 bases between them. The CDR3 loop is CASSLERGGAADTQYF. The CDR3, as DNA: TGCGCCAGCAGCTTGGAACGAGGGGGGGCCGCAGATACGCAGTATTTT.

This clonotype was seen only a few times. The chain recombines TRBV6-5 with TRBJ2-5, with 9 bases fitting TRBD2. The J call may be incorrect, as the DNA end agrees better with TRBJ2-1. The length of the CDR3 is 18 residues. Germline CDR1 and CDR2: MNHEY and SVGAGI. The CDR3 DNA sequence: TGTGCCAGCAGTTACTCGAGGGAGGAGCGGGGGGCCTACAATGAGCAGTTCTTC. Protein product: CASSYSREERGAYNEQFF.

CDR3 residues: CASSPDGAGGLNEQFF. The CDR3 DNA sequence: TGCGCCAGCAGCCCGGATGGGGCCGGGGGTTTGAATGAGCAGTTCTTC. This chain links TRBV5-1 with TRBJ2-5; D is possibly TRBD2 (6 bases). The DNA matches TRBJ2-1 better at its end, which makes the J call doubtful. Germline V gives CDR1 SGHRS, CDR2 YFSETQ. The CDR3 consists of 16 residues.

This chain links TRBV29-1 with TRBJ2-1; D possibly corresponds to TRBD1 (6 bases). V shed 6 bases and J shed 8 bases, with 8 bases lying between them. Looked up from germline, CDR1 is SQVTM and CDR2 is ANQGSEA. The CDR3 runs to 10 residues. CDR3 nucleotide sequence: TGCAGCGTCGAGGGGGATGAGCAGTTCTTC. Translated: CSVEGDEQFF.

This sequence joins TRBV11-1 and TRBJ2-1; 13 nucleotides align to TRBD2. Looked up from germline, CDR1 is SGHAT and CDR2 is FQDESV (reference sequence). The CDR3 has 16 amino acids. The trim removed 4 bases at V and 8 bases at J, leaving 8 bases unmatched. DNA for the CDR3: TGTGCCAGCAGCTCCACACTAGCGGGAGGGCCTTATGAGCAGTTCTTC. Its protein product is CASSSTLAGGPYEQFF.

This clonotype showed up just a few times. The CDR3 here is CASSYLTGVRNEKLFF. The CDR3 DNA sequence: TGTGCCAGCAGTTACTTGACAGGGGTCAGAAATGAAAAACTGTTTTTT. This chain connects TRBV6-5 to TRBJ1-4, with TRBD1 matching 8 bases. The CDR3 length is 16 residues. The V gene end was trimmed by 1 base and the J gene end by 5 bases; junction bases not matched to a gene: 6. Germline values: CDR1 MNHEY, CDR2 SVGAGI.

The chain couples TRBV5-1 to TRBJ2-2; maybe TRBD2 (6 bases). The germline CDR1 and CDR2 sequences are SGHRS and YFSETQ. V was shortened by 3 bases and J by 1 base, with 13 bases between the two germline ends. CDR3 length: 16 residues. The CDR3 DNA reads TGCGCCAGCAGCTCCTTGGGGGGACTGAACACCGGGGAGCTGTTTTTT. Protein sequence: CASSSLGGLNTGELFF. Full variable domain (missing parts from reference TRBV5-1 and TRBJ2-2): KAGVTQTPRYLIKTRGQQVTLSCSPISGHRSVSWYQQTPGQGLQFLFEYFSETQRNKGNFPGRFSGRQFSNSRSEMNVSTLELGDSALYLCASSSLGGLNTGELFFGEGSRLTVL.

V usage is TRBV29-1 and J usage is TRBJ2-5, with a weak D call TRBD2 (5 bases). V was clipped by 1 base and J by 2 bases, with 11 bases between them. Germline CDR1 SQVTM, CDR2 ANQGSEA. The CDR3 is 14 amino acids. The CDR3 loop is CSVEAPPGQETQYF. CDR3 coding DNA: TGCAGCGTTGAAGCCCCGCCGGGGCAAGAGACCCAGTACTTC.

V and J are TRBV27 and TRBJ1-1; TRBD1 agrees at 7 bases. Trimming took 5 bases from V and 1 from J; bases not matched to a gene: 4. The CDR3 runs 14 residues. Germline V gives CDR1 MNHEY, CDR2 SMNVEV (reference sequence). The CDR3 coding sequence is TGTGCCAGCAGTATCCGGACAGGGAACACTGAAGCTTTCTTT. It translates to CASSIRTGNTEAFF.

V is TRBV20-1 and J is TRBJ2-4, with TRBD2 matching 9 bases. CDR1 and CDR2 (germline): DFQATT, SNEGSKA (reference sequence). With V trimmed by 5 bases and J by 1 base, 15 bases remained unmatched. This CDR3 comprises 18 residues. The CDR3 spells CSAPIAGVFFEAKNIQYF. Here the CDR3 DNA reads TGCAGTGCTCCTATAGCGGGAGTTTTCTTCGAGGCCAAAAACATTCAGTACTTC.

The gene calls are TRBV10-2 and TRBJ2-3; D is perhaps TRBD2 (6 bases). Germline V gives CDR1 WSHSY, CDR2 SAAADI. With 4 bases removed from V and 1 base from J, the gap between germline ends came to 9 bases. CDR3 length: 14 amino acids. CDR3 amino acids: CASSGAGRTDTQYF. CDR3 DNA sequence: TGCGCCAGCAGTGGAGCGGGTCGCACAGATACGCAGTATTTT.

The chain combines TRBV27 with TRBJ2-1, with D uncertain. V lost 10 bases and J 5 bases, leaving 15 bases between the germline ends. The CDR3 sequence is 13 residues long. Looked up from germline, CDR1 is MNHEY and CDR2 is SMNVEV (reference sequence). CDR3 residues: CATKTLNNNEQFF. In DNA form, the CDR3 reads TGTGCCACCAAAACACTGAATAACAATGAGCAGTTCTTC.

This clonotype was counted only a few times. The genes are TRBV21-1 and TRBJ1-5; TRBD1, the table's D call, lacks a check against the DNA. TRBV21-1 constitutes a pseudogene. The CDR3 length is 16 residues. The CDR3 loop is CASSMRDPLSNQPQHF. Written as DNA, the CDR3 is TGTGCCAGCAGCATGAGGGACCCCCTCAGCAATCAGCCCCAGCATTTT.

This chain links TRBV5-1 with TRBJ1-1, with no clear D. The germline V and J ends were trimmed by 5 bases and 2 bases, with 10 bases remaining between them. There are 13 residues in the CDR3. CDR1 and CDR2 from the germline V gene are SGHRS and YFSETQ. Written as DNA, the CDR3 is TGCGCCAGCAGATTTGCCAAAAACACTGAAGCTTTCTTT. It specifies CASRFAKNTEAFF.

In this sample, this clonotype turned up a few times. The chain couples TRBV4-1 to TRBJ2-1, with D perhaps TRBD2 (7 bases). The CDR3 consists of 17 residues. V was pared by 0 bases and J by 8 bases, with 20 bases between. Germline V gene data show CDR1 as MGHRA and CDR2 as YSYEKL. The CDR3 here is CASSQDQWGGQEDEQFF. CDR3 in DNA: TGCGCCAGCAGCCAAGACCAATGGGGGGGGCAGGAGGATGAGCAGTTCTTC.

This clonotype occurred a few times. V usage is TRBV5-1 and J usage is TRBJ1-3; weak D call: TRBD1 (5 bases). CDR1 is SGHRS, CDR2 YFSETQ, per germline. Trimming stripped 4 bases from V and 0 bases from J, with 14 bases between. The CDR3 runs to 16 residues. This chain's CDR3 is CASSLPGGSSGNTIYF. The CDR3 nucleotides are TGCGCCAGCAGCCTCCCGGGGGGGAGCTCTGGAAACACCATATATTTT.

This chain links TRBV7-2 with TRBJ1-3; D not certain. Germline loops: CDR1 SGHTA, CDR2 FQGNSA. Trimming took 1 base from V and 0 from J, leaving 10 bases between them. The CDR3 runs 16 residues. CDR3 amino acids: CASSLVRSGSGNTIYF. The CDR3 DNA reads as TGTGCCAGCAGCTTAGTCCGCTCGGGCTCTGGAAACACCATATATTTT.

This chain uses TRBV5-1 with TRBJ1-4, with D unresolved. The CDR3 has 13 amino acids. The germline V gene has CDR1 SGHRS and CDR2 YFSETQ. Trimming removed 4 bases from V and 4 bases from J, with 8 bases in between. CDR3 region: CASSAGLNEKLFF. CDR3 sequence (DNA): TGCGCCAGCAGCGCCGGCCTTAATGAAAAACTGTTTTTT.

With regard to this clonotype: The conserved final phenylalanine or tryptophan is absent from the CDR3, which likely points to a read error. The chain links TRBV28 to TRBJ1-4, with D perhaps matching TRBD1 (6 bases). CDR3 length equals 14 residues. V was cut by 6 bases and J by 7 bases, with 15 bases left in between. Germline loops: CDR1 MDHEN, CDR2 SYDVKM. CDR3 DNA: TGTGCCAGCAGCCGAGGACAGATTACTGAAAAACTGTTTCTT. This sequence encodes CASSRGQITEKLFL.

The CDR3 here is CASTPGGTAQQETQYF. CDR3 DNA sequence: TGCGCCAGCACTCCGGGGGGGACAGCCCAACAAGAGACCCAGTACTTC. J is TRBJ2-5 and V is TRBV5-1; D may be TRBD2 (8 bases). CDR1 SGHRS and CDR2 YFSETQ come from the germline V gene. This CDR3 is built from 16 residues. With 6 bases removed from V and 2 bases from J, the gap between germline ends came to 20 bases.

This chain connects TRBV29-1 to TRBJ2-1; D possibly corresponds to TRBD2 (6 bases). V lost 3 bases, J lost 1 base, and 13 bases lay in between. The germline CDR1 and CDR2 sequences are SQVTM and ANQGSEA. This CDR3 comprises 15 residues. This CDR3 reads CSVDDPGRSYNEQFF. CDR3 sequence (DNA): TGCAGCGTTGACGACCCCGGGAGATCCTACAATGAGCAGTTCTTC.

With regard to this clonotype: One junction end does not reproduce the germline sequence, and a read error may be involved. CDR3 nucleotide sequence: TGTGCCAGCAGCTTAGGACAGGTTGATGGCTACACCTTC. Translated, it gives CASSLGQVDGYTF. V gene TRBV12-3 or TRBV12-4 combines with J gene TRBJ1-2; 7 positions match TRBD1. This CDR3 is built from 13 residues.

This clonotype was detected only a few times. The rearrangement joins TRBV6-2 or TRBV6-3 to TRBJ2-7; D is perhaps TRBD1 (6 bases). Trimming removed 1 base at V and 4 bases at J, with 14 bases between. Germline V gene sequence: CDR1 MNHEY, CDR2 SVGEGT. The CDR3 covers 15 residues. CDR3 sequence reads: CASSYYSGQSYEQYF. The CDR3 DNA reads TGTGCCAGCAGTTACTACTCCGGACAGTCTTACGAGCAGTACTTC.

V is TRBV28 and J is TRBJ2-5; D possibly corresponds to TRBD2 (6 bases). The germline CDR1 and CDR2 sequences are MDHEN and SYDVKM. This CDR3 spans 13 amino acids. The V end lost 5 bases, the J end lost 5 bases, and 12 bases lay between the germline ends. The CDR3 loop reads CASSPPGVETQYF. As DNA, the CDR3 is TGTGCCAGCAGTCCCCCGGGGGTGGAGACCCAGTACTTC. The complete variable domain, with remaining parts taken from reference TRBV28 and TRBJ2-5, reads DVKVTQSSRYLVKRTGEKVFLECVQDMDHENMFWYRQDPGLGLRLIYFSYDVKMKEKGDIPEGYSVSREKKERFSLILESASTNQTSMYLCASSPPGVETQYFGPGTRLLVL.

The sample holds many counts of this clonotype. The rearrangement uses TRBV2 and TRBJ2-5, with 8 bases matching TRBD1. The CDR3 runs 11 residues. CDR1 is SNHLY, CDR2 FYNNEI, per germline. With V trimmed by 9 bases and J by 7 bases, 4 bases remained unmatched. The CDR3 is CASGDRGTQYF. The CDR3 region has the DNA TGTGCCAGTGGCGACAGGGGGACCCAGTACTTC.

This clonotype was picked up a small number of times. The chain employs TRBV20-1 and TRBJ1-2, with D hard to call. V was shortened by 3 bases and J by 7 bases, with 18 bases between the two germline ends. This CDR3 comprises 14 residues. The germline V gene has CDR1 DFQATT and CDR2 SNEGSKA (reference sequence). The CDR3 here is CSARSAGIALGYTF. In DNA form, the CDR3 reads TGCAGTGCTAGGAGTGCGGGGATCGCGCTTGGCTACACCTTC.

V and J are TRBV7-9 and TRBJ2-5; either TRBD1 or TRBD2 may fit D (5 bases each). The DNA matches TRBJ2-7 better at its end, which makes the J call doubtful. CDR3 length equals 13 residues. From germline, CDR1 is SEHNR and CDR2 FQNEAQ (reference sequence). CDR3 in amino acids: CASSEGSWDEQYF. As DNA, the CDR3 is TGTGCCAGCAGCGAGGGGTCTTGGGACGAGCAGTACTTC.